This TCR beta chain was sequenced for a study of technical replicates of blood from a handful of donors. Profiling relied on immunoSEQ multiplex PCR, and the TCRdb table lists in-frame clones only, not all of them. The repertoire holds around 68,000 clones, with around 92% as singletons. With 4 bases clipped from V and 9 bases from J, the junction kept 11 bases outside the gene matches. From germline, CDR1 is SGHDN and CDR2 FVKESK. The CDR3 consists of 16 residues. The clonotype was recovered from a human donor in good health. Some clones in this sample may be carry-over from other donors' samples. The J gene is TRBJ2-1, the V gene TRBV14, with TRBD1 matching over 11 bases. Source material: T cells isolated from PBMCs. CDR3 amino acids: CASSLTPGQGEFEQFF. The CDR3, as DNA: TGTGCCAGCAGCCTCACCCCGGGACAGGGGGAATTTGAGCAGTTCTTC.